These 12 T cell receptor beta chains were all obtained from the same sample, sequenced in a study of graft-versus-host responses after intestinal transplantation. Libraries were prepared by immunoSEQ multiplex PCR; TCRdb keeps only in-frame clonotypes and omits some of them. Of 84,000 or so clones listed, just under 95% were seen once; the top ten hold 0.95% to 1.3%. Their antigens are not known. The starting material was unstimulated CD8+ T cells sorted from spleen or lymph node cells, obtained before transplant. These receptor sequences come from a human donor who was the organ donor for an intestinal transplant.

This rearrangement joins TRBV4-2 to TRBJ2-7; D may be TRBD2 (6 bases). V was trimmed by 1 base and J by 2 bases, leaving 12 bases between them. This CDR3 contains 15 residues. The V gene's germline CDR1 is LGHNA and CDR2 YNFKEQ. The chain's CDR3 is CASSQGDLKTYEQYF. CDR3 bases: TGTGCCAGCAGCCAAGGGGACTTGAAGACCTACGAGCAGTACTTC.

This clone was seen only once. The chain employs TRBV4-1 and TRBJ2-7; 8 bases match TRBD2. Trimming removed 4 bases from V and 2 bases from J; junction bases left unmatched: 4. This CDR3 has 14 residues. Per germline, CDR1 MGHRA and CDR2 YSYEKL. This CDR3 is CASSPLAGPYEQYF. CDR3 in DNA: TGCGCCAGCAGCCCGCTAGCGGGTCCCTACGAGCAGTACTTC.

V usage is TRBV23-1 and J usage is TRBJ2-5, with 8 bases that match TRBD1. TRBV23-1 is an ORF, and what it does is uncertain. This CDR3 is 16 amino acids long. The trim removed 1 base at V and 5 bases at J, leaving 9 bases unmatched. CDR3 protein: CASSQFPGQGSETQYF. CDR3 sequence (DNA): TGCGCCAGCAGTCAATTCCCCGGACAGGGAAGTGAGACCCAGTACTTC.

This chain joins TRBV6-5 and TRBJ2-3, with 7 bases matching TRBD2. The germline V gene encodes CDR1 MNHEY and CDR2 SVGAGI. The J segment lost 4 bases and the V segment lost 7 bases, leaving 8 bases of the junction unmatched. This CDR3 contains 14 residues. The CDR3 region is CASTGGGGSDTQYF. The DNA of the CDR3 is TGTGCCAGCACAGGAGGCGGGGGATCAGATACGCAGTATTTT.

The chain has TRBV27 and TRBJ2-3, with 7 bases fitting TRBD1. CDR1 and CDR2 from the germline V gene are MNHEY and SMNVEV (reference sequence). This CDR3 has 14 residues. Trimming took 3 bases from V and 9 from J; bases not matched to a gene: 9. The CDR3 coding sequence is TGTGCCAGCAGTTTCGGCCGACAGGGATTCACGCAGTATTTT. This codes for CASSFGRQGFTQYF.

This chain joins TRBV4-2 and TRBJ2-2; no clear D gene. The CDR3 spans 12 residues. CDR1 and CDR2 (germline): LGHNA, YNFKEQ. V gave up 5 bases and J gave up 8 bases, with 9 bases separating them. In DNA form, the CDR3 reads TGTGCCAGCAGCGAGGATAGGGGGGAGCTGTTTTTT. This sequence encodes CASSEDRGELFF.

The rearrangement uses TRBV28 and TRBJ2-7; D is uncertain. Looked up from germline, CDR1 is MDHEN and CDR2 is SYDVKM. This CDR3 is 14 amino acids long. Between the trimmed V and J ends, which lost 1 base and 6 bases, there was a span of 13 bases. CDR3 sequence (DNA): TGTGCCAGCAGTTTATTACCAGGCCCTCCCGAGCAGTACTTC. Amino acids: CASSLLPGPPEQYF.

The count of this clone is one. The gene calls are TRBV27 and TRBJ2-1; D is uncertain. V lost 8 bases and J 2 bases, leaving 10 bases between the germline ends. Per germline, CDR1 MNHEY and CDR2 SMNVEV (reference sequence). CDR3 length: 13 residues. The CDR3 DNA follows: TGTGCCAGCGGCCCAGGAACCTACAATGAGCAGTTCTTC. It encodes CASGPGTYNEQFF.

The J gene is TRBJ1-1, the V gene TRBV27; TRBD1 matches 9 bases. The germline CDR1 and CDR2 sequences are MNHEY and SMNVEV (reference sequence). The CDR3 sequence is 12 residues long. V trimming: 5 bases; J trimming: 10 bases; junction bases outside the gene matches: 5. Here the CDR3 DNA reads TGTGCCAGCAGTGGGGGACAGGGTGGAGCTTTCTTT. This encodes CASSGGQGGAFF.

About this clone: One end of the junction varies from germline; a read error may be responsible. DNA of the CDR3: TGCAGCGTTGACTCCCCGCGCGCCTTC. Its protein is CSVDSPRAF. The rearrangement uses TRBV29-1 and TRBJ1-2; no reliable D call. This CDR3 has 9 residues. Germline V gives CDR1 SQVTM, CDR2 ANQGSEA.

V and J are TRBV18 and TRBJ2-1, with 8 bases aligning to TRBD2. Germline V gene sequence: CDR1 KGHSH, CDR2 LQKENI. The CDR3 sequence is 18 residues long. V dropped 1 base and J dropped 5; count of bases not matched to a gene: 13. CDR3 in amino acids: CASSPLWASGSRHNEQFF. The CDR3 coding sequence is TGTGCCAGCTCACCACTTTGGGCGAGCGGGAGCCGTCACAATGAGCAGTTCTTC.

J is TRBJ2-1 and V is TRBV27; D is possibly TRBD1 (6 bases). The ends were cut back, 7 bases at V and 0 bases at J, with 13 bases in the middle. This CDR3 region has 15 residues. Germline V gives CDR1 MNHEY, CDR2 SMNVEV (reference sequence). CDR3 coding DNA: TGTGCCAGCACCCCGGGACACTTCTCCTACAATGAGCAGTTCTTC. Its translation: CASTPGHFSYNEQFF.